The present TCR beta chain was sequenced within a study of T cell changes during pregnancy in multiple sclerosis. Clones were read by immunoSEQ multiplex PCR, and TCRdb kept only the in-frame ones, dropping some. The table includes 40,000 to 60,000 clones, around 90% detected once. The V gene's germline CDR1 is MNHEY and CDR2 SMNVEV (reference sequence). V lost 3 bases, J lost 8 bases, and 13 bases lay in between. The length of the CDR3 is 13 residues. The chain is built from TRBV27 and TRBJ1-1, with a possible D match to TRBD1 (6 bases). The sequences come from CD8+ T cells from peripheral blood mononuclear cells, collected after pregnancy. This TCR came from a female donor with multiple sclerosis, enrolled in a pregnancy study. CDR3 nucleotides: TGTGCCAGCAGTTTTATATCGGGGGGCGAAGCTTTCTTT. This gives the protein CASSFISGGEAFF.